This TCR beta chain stems from a study of control samples from healthy donors and cancer patients. Assay used: immunoSEQ multiplex PCR; TCRdb lists only in-frame clones, some missing. The sample lists about 410,000 clones; 75% to 95% were seen once. The germline CDR1 and CDR2 sequences are KGHDR and SFDVKD. V was shortened by 4 bases and J by 4 bases, with 3 bases between the two germline ends. CDR3 length: 12 residues. The chain links TRBV24-1 to TRBJ1-4; D not certain. The receptor was isolated from a man aged 35-49 years with head and neck cancer. Sequencing input: PBMCs. The CDR3: CATSEGNEKLFF. The CDR3 DNA follows: TGTGCCACCAGTGAAGGTAATGAAAAACTGTTTTTT.